This TCR beta chain stems from a study of blood T cell repertoires in COVID-19. V lost 4 bases and J 1 base, leaving 13 bases between the germline ends. The CDR3 length is 14 residues. CDR1 and CDR2 (germline): SQVTM, ANQGSEA. Method: immunoSEQ multiplex PCR; TCRdb's copy keeps in-frame clones and lacks some. The sample holds some 220,000 clones, 84% seen once. This TCR came from a woman aged 55-75 years with acute or convalescent COVID-19. The specimen was peripheral blood. This chain connects TRBV29-1 to TRBJ1-1; D remains unclear. For the CDR3, the DNA is TGCAGCGTTGTCCTCGCCAGCGGGAACACTGAAGCTTTCTTT. Translation: CSVVLASGNTEAFF.